What follows describes a single TCR beta chain. The target antigen is unknown. The data derive from a study of human T cells and chemical hapten exposure. Study as a whole: TCR yield per sample varied, mainly due to pooled library volumes. Study results and limitations: Relative to controls, expanded TCRs formed significantly more large CDR3 similarity clusters.

V was trimmed by 2 bases and J by 10 bases, leaving 9 bases between them. CDR3 length: 13 residues. CDR1 is KGHSH, CDR2 LQKENI, per germline. Per the original methods: Sample-level TCR yields exhibited a median of about 91,000, with a range of roughly 20,000 to 750,000. Using its own MiXCR run on the RACE reads, TCRdb lists one record per CDR3 protein. What appears here as the V and J calls and clone size reflects TCRdb's work, not the paper's. The table includes about 380,000 distinct CDR3 sequences, about 4.8% detected once. Indicated time point: patch test 1, 2 weeks after DPC sensitization. Treatment given: therapeutic diphenylcyclopropenone sensitization with weekly scalp DPC. Donors were 18 to 70-year-old alopecia patients suitable for DPC.

The sequence was collected from a woman aged 45-59 years with alopecia areata. Some clones in this sample may be carry-over from other donors' samples. The rearrangement joins TRBV18 to TRBJ1-6; D gene ambiguous. Specimen: whole blood, collected in connection with sensitization to the hapten diphenylcyclopropenone (DPC). The CDR3 sequence: CASSPGLGSPLHF. CDR3 nucleotide sequence: TGTGCCAGCTCACCAGGTTTAGGATCACCCCTCCACTTT.